The 23 T cell receptor beta chains listed next were all sequenced from one sample in a study of technical replicates of blood from several donors (dated by TCRdb to the late 2010s). The method was the immunoSEQ multiplex PCR assay. TCRdb took over this immuneACCESS table, retaining in-frame rearrangements with V and J assigned. Such tables are incomplete; in checked studies, under half of the missing clones stem from an unresolved V gene, and the remainder is unexplained. In this sample the table shows 80,000 to 90,000 clones, 85% to 95% of which occur a single time. The ten largest make up about 0.25% of the sample. The sequenced material came from T cells isolated from PBMCs. All receptors derive from a human donor in good health.

CDR3 residues: CASATSGSSGEQYF. CDR3 nucleotides: TGTGCCAGCGCCACTAGCGGGAGTTCTGGAGAGCAGTACTTC. The chain has TRBV5-5 and TRBJ2-7; 11 bases line up with TRBD2. V shed 7 bases, J shed 7 bases, and the junction held 10 bases outside the gene matches. Per the germline V gene, CDR1 is SGHKS and CDR2 is YYEKEE (reference sequence). The CDR3 loop spans 14 amino acids.

The DNA for the CDR3 is TGTGCCAGCAGCTCGGGGTTACTAGGCGGGAGTCGGTACGAGCAGTACTTC. Translation gives CASSSGLLGGSRYEQYF. J is TRBJ2-7 and V is TRBV5-5; 7 bases align to TRBD2. Germline CDR1 is SGHKS and CDR2 is YYEKEE (reference sequence). This CDR3 comprises 17 residues. V trimming: 3 bases; J trimming: 4 bases; junction bases outside the gene matches: 16. The whole variable domain, remainder taken from reference TRBV5-5 and TRBJ2-7, is DAGVTQSPTHLIKTRGQQVTLRCSPISGHKSVSWYQQVLGQGPQFIFQYYEKEERGRGNFPDRFSARQFPNYSSELNVNALLLGDSALYLCASSSGLLGGSRYEQYFGPGTRLTVT.

The chain employs TRBV7-3 and TRBJ2-1; 8 positions match TRBD1. The germline CDR1 and CDR2 sequences are SGHTA and FQGTGA. The CDR3 totals 16 residues. J was trimmed by 2 bases and V by 1 base; bases with no gene match: 4. The CDR3 here is CASSLIGQGPYNEQFF. The DNA for the CDR3 is TGTGCCAGCAGCTTAATTGGACAGGGCCCCTACAATGAGCAGTTCTTC.

This rearrangement joins TRBV7-9 to TRBJ1-5; D unclear. V lost 0 bases to trimming and J lost 4 bases, with 13 bases between them. Germline CDR1 and CDR2: SEHNR and FQNEAQ (reference sequence). This CDR3 has 16 residues. In nucleotides, the CDR3 is TGTGCCAGCAGCTTAGCGGAGGGTAAGGGTAATCAGCCCCAGCATTTT. It translates to CASSLAEGKGNQPQHF.

This rearrangement joins TRBV25-1 to TRBJ2-3, with 9 bases identical to TRBD1. Germline CDR1 reads MGHDK; CDR2 reads SYGVNS. CDR3 length: 15 residues. With 3 bases clipped from V and 4 bases from J, the junction kept 5 bases outside the gene matches. CDR3 DNA sequence: TGTGCCAGCAGTGACGGGACAGGGAGAGCAGATACGCAGTATTTT. Amino acid sequence: CASSDGTGRADTQYF.

The genes are TRBV6-1 and TRBJ1-2; TRBD1 matches 9 bases. Germline assignment: CDR1 MNHNS and CDR2 SASEGT. The J segment lost 7 bases and the V segment lost 6 bases, leaving 9 bases of the junction unmatched. This CDR3 is built from 14 residues. DNA for the CDR3: TGTGCCAGCAGGGCCCGGGACAGGGATCGTGGCTACACCTTC. Its translation: CASRARDRDRGYTF.

This chain connects TRBV30 to TRBJ1-5; D is ambiguous. The CDR3 consists of 13 residues. The V end was cut by 1 base, the J end by 0 bases, with 4 bases between. In germline, CDR1 is GTSNPN, CDR2 SVGIG (reference sequence). In DNA, the CDR3 is TGTGCCTGGAGTGAATATAGCAATCAGCCCCAGCATTTT. Its translation is CAWSEYSNQPQHF. Together with reference TRBV30 and TRBJ1-5, the CDR3 gives the full variable domain: SQTIHQWPATLVQPVGSPLSLECTVEGTSNPNLYWYRQAAGRGLQLLFYSVGIGQISSEVPQNLSASRPQDRQFILSSKKLLLSDSGFYLCAWSEYSNQPQHFGDGTRLSIL.

This chain joins TRBV30 and TRBJ1-4; tentative D call: TRBD1 (6 bases). This CDR3 is built from 14 residues. Germline lookup yields CDR1 GTSNPN and CDR2 SVGIG (reference sequence). The germline V and J ends were trimmed by 5 bases and 8 bases, with 18 bases remaining between them. CDR3 in amino acids: CAWDTQQGSEKLFF. CDR3 nucleotide sequence: TGTGCCTGGGACACCCAACAGGGTTCAGAAAAACTGTTTTTT.

This chain connects TRBV4-1 to TRBJ1-6; D possibly corresponds to TRBD1 (5 bases). Germline CDR1 MGHRA, CDR2 YSYEKL. The CDR3 contains 15 residues. Trimming pared 1 base from V and 7 bases from J, leaving 11 bases between. CDR3 residues: CASSQGGQGNSPLHF. In DNA, the CDR3 is TGCGCCAGCAGCCAAGGAGGACAAGGAAATTCACCCCTCCACTTT.

J is TRBJ2-7 and V is TRBV15, with 7 nucleotides matching TRBD1. The V gene end was trimmed by 3 bases and the J gene end by 3 bases; junction bases not matched to a gene: 11. The CDR3 contains 16 residues. Germline V CDR1 and CDR2: LNHNV, YYDKDF (reference sequence). The CDR3, as DNA: TGTGCCACCAGCAGGGTATCCGGGACAGTAAACTACGAGCAGTACTTC. This gives the protein CATSRVSGTVNYEQYF.

This clone appeared once. This chain uses TRBV9 with TRBJ2-3; perhaps TRBD1 as D (6 bases). V lost 3 bases, J lost 0 bases, and 17 bases lay in between. This CDR3 has 17 residues. CDR1 and CDR2 (germline): SGDLS, YYNGEE. This CDR3 is CASSDPTGLASTDTQYF. The CDR3 coding sequence is TGTGCCAGCAGCGACCCCACAGGGCTAGCAAGCACAGATACGCAGTATTTT.

The chain is built from TRBV30 and TRBJ2-1, with D maybe TRBD2 (7 bases). V lost 4 bases and J 9 bases, leaving 19 bases between the germline ends. This CDR3 comprises 14 residues. From germline, CDR1 is GTSNPN and CDR2 SVGIG (reference sequence). As DNA, the CDR3 is TGTGCCTGGACCCTGCAAGGGGGGGGAGGTGAGCAGTTCTTC. This gives the protein CAWTLQGGGGEQFF.

This chain links TRBV27 with TRBJ2-1, with 7 bases fitting TRBD1. Germline assignment: CDR1 MNHEY and CDR2 SMNVEV (reference sequence). CDR3 size: 14 residues. The V and J ends lost 8 bases and 3 bases, in that order; junction bases with no gene match: 7. CDR3 DNA: TGTGCCAGCGGTCACAGGGGCGACTACAATGAGCAGTTCTTC. Its protein is CASGHRGDYNEQFF.

V gene TRBV28 combines with J gene TRBJ2-7; tentatively, D is TRBD1 (6 bases). CDR1 is MDHEN and CDR2 is SYDVKM in the germline V gene. This CDR3 has 9 amino acids. The CDR3 sequence: CGQAYEQYF. The CDR3 bases are TGTGGACAGGCCTACGAGCAGTACTTC.

The chain links TRBV10-3 to TRBJ2-7; 10 nucleotides agree with TRBD1. Germline loops: CDR1 ENHRY, CDR2 SYGVKD. The CDR3 consists of 16 residues. Trimming removed 4 bases from V and 2 bases from J; junction bases left unmatched: 8. The CDR3 nucleotides are TGTGCCATCAGTGGATCTGACGGGACAGGGGCCTACGAGCAGTACTTC. Translating gives CAISGSDGTGAYEQYF.

This clone was detected once. The chain uses TRBV4-1 and TRBJ2-4, with 8 positions matching TRBD1. This CDR3 has 17 amino acids. In germline, CDR1 is MGHRA, CDR2 YSYEKL. Trimming removed 1 base from V and 0 bases from J; junction bases left unmatched: 5. The CDR3 reads CASSQGQGAIAKNIQYF. In DNA form, the CDR3 reads TGCGCCAGCAGCCAAGGCCAGGGGGCGATAGCCAAAAACATTCAGTACTTC.

This clone was detected only once. This chain links TRBV5-1 with TRBJ2-3; D might be TRBD2 (6 bases). Germline assignment: CDR1 SGHRS and CDR2 YFSETQ. The CDR3 extends over 16 amino acids. Trimming took 0 bases from V and 0 from J, leaving 11 bases between them. The CDR3 coding sequence is TGCGCCAGCAGCTTGGGAGTAGCGGCTAGCACAGATACGCAGTATTTT. This translates into CASSLGVAASTDTQYF.

For this clone: The junction shows a germline mismatch at one end, possibly a read error. The chain links TRBV5-5 to TRBJ2-3, with TRBD1 matching 9 bases. Germline lookup yields CDR1 SGHKS and CDR2 YYEKEE (reference sequence). There are 14 residues in the CDR3. CDR3 in amino acids: CASSLSSRQGVQCF. CDR3 nucleotide sequence: TGTGCCAGCAGCTTGAGTTCCCGACAGGGGGTTCAGTGTTTT.

The gene calls are TRBV15 and TRBJ2-7; tentatively, D is TRBD1 (6 bases). The CDR3 loop spans 16 amino acids. Germline V CDR1 and CDR2: LNHNV, YYDKDF (reference sequence). V gave up 5 bases and J gave up 5 bases, with 22 bases separating them. CDR3 nucleotide sequence: TGTGCCACCAGCTTTCTTGGAACCGGGACAAATAACGAGCAGTACTTC. Encoded protein: CATSFLGTGTNNEQYF.

With regard to this clone: The junction departs from germline at one end; a sequencing error may be responsible. The chain combines TRBV5-1 with TRBJ1-1, with 7 nucleotides matching TRBD1. CDR3 size: 15 residues. The germline gives CDR1 SGHRS, CDR2 YFSETQ. The CDR3 sequence is CASSLGQYVNTEAFF. DNA for the CDR3: TGCGCCAGCAGTTTGGGACAGTACGTGAACACTGAAGCTTTCTTT. The entire variable domain, with the rest obtained from reference TRBV5-1 and TRBJ1-1, is as follows: KAGVTQTPRYLIKTRGQQVTLSCSPISGHRSVSWYQQTPGQGLQFLFEYFSETQRNKGNFPGRFSGRQFSNSRSEMNVSTLELGDSALYLCASSLGQYVNTEAFFGQGTRLTVV.

The chain uses TRBV7-8 and TRBJ2-7, with D maybe TRBD2 (6 bases). V gave up 6 bases and J gave up 0 bases, with 18 bases separating them. The germline gives CDR1 SGHVS, CDR2 FQNEAQ. There are 16 residues in the CDR3. CDR3 bases: TGTGCCAGCAGTAACGCCGGTCGGGGGACCTCCTACGAGCAGTACTTC. Its translation is CASSNAGRGTSYEQYF.

V is TRBV4-1 and J is TRBJ2-4; tentative D call: TRBD2 (5 bases). V was trimmed by 3 bases and J by 6 bases, leaving 12 bases between them. The CDR3 spans 14 residues. Germline lookup yields CDR1 MGHRA and CDR2 YSYEKL. The CDR3 DNA follows: TGCGCCAGCAGCCAGGAACTAGGGATAAACATTCAGTACTTC. It translates to CASSQELGINIQYF.

The rearrangement joins TRBV4-1 to TRBJ2-7; 8 positions match TRBD1. V trimming: 2 bases; J trimming: 0 bases; junction bases outside the gene matches: 6. The CDR3 sequence is 16 residues long. Germline lookup yields CDR1 MGHRA and CDR2 YSYEKL. The CDR3 DNA is TGCGCCAGCAGCCAAAGTAGGACAGGGAGCTCCTACGAGCAGTACTTC. Its translation: CASSQSRTGSSYEQYF.